The 7 T cell receptor beta chains below all came from one sample that was sequenced in a study of cytomegalovirus exposure and HLA in healthy donors. 13 Jbeta primers and 60 Vbeta primers were used for the PCR. TCRdb's copy holds only in-frame clones and misses some; the assay was immunoSEQ multiplex PCR. The repertoire holds around 130,000 clones, with around 74% as singletons. Material: PBMCs. The source of these receptors is a man aged 30 to 45 in good health and CMV-seronegative.

This clone was observed a handful of times. The chain joins TRBV4-2 to TRBJ1-3; a possible D gene is TRBD1 (6 bases). The V gene's germline CDR1 is LGHNA and CDR2 YNFKEQ. V gave up 5 bases and J gave up 0 bases, with 11 bases separating them. The CDR3 spans 15 residues. This chain's CDR3 is CASSGQQGSGNTIYF. The CDR3 bases are TGTGCCAGCAGCGGACAGCAGGGCTCTGGAAACACCATATATTTT.

The chain employs TRBV27 and TRBJ2-1; the D is unclear. Trimming stripped 7 bases from V and 7 bases from J, with 17 bases between. CDR1 is MNHEY, CDR2 SMNVEV, per germline (reference sequence). The CDR3 length is 14 residues. The CDR3 DNA reads TGTGCCAGCAAACCATTATCCTTAGTAAATGAGCAGTTCTTC. Protein sequence: CASKPLSLVNEQFF.

The chain has TRBV7-2 and TRBJ2-1, with a tentative D call TRBD1 (5 bases). V was cut by 5 bases and J by 9 bases, with 11 bases left in between. CDR3 length equals 12 residues. The V gene's germline CDR1 is SGHTA and CDR2 FQGNSA. The CDR3 region is CASSQTGGEQFF. The CDR3 DNA reads as TGTGCCAGCAGCCAAACAGGCGGTGAGCAGTTCTTC.

The V gene is TRBV7-2, the J gene TRBJ2-5; D possibly corresponds to TRBD1 (5 bases). This CDR3 has 15 amino acids. Trimming shortened V by 4 bases and J by 4 bases, and 16 bases separated the two germline ends. Germline V gene data show CDR1 as SGHTA and CDR2 as FQGNSA. Here the CDR3 DNA reads TGTGCCAGCAGCTCTAGACAGAGTTCCAGAGAGACCCAGTACTTC. Its translation is CASSSRQSSRETQYF.

The CDR3: CAISESAGQGAYEQYF. The CDR3 DNA follows: TGTGCCATCAGTGAGTCCGCTGGCCAGGGCGCGTACGAGCAGTACTTC. This chain uses TRBV10-3 with TRBJ2-7; weak D call: TRBD1 (5 bases). CDR3 length: 16 amino acids. CDR1 ENHRY and CDR2 SYGVKD come from the germline V gene. Trimming stripped 0 bases from V and 4 bases from J, with 16 bases between.

This clone occurred once. This chain links TRBV2 with TRBJ1-5; 9 nucleotides line up with TRBD1. This CDR3 comprises 15 residues. Germline CDR1 is SNHLY and CDR2 is FYNNEI. The J segment lost 3 bases and the V segment lost 6 bases, leaving 6 bases of the junction unmatched. The DNA of the CDR3 is TGTGCCAGCAGGGGGGGACAGGGAAACAATCAGCCCCAGCATTTT. Its translation is CASRGGQGNNQPQHF. Complete variable domain (other parts from reference TRBV2 and TRBJ1-5): EPEVTQTPSHQVTQMGQEVILRCVPISNHLYFYWYRQILGQKVEFLVSFYNNEISEKSEIFDDQFSVERPDGSNFTLKIRSTKLEDSAMYFCASRGGQGNNQPQHFGDGTRLSIL.

V is TRBV2 and J is TRBJ1-1; D possibly corresponds to TRBD1 (6 bases). Trimming removed 6 bases at V and 11 bases at J, with 28 bases between. This CDR3 spans 16 amino acids. Germline CDR1 and CDR2: SNHLY and FYNNEI. This CDR3 reads CASSDAREMAKGEAFF. CDR3 DNA sequence: TGTGCCAGCAGCGATGCACGTGAGATGGCTAAGGGGGAGGCTTTCTTT.